Listed here are 23 T cell receptor beta chains from one sample, sequenced in a study of T-cell memory formation after mild COVID-19 (dated by TCRdb to 2020 to 2023). Libraries came from 5' RACE. The reads were generated on an Illumina NovaSeq 6000. TCRdb took the public reads, trimmed them with fastp at Q25, ran MiXCR for clone calling and kept in-frame beta chains. Records with the same CDR3 protein are collapsed into one entry carrying the most frequent genes and DNA. Recorded for this sample are fewer than 200,000 distinct CDR3 sequences; approximately 18% of them occurred a single time. The ten largest make up roughly 4.3% of the sample. The sequencing input was PBMCs or a T cell subset sorted from them (not recorded which). Receptors were obtained from a man aged 18 to 30 who had mild COVID-19 (a few samples of this study predate the infection). The sample titles of this study are shuffled in the database, so cell type and time point are left out; the donor was told from shared clones.

In this sample, this clonotype turned up a few times. This sequence joins TRBV14 and TRBJ1-2, with D perhaps TRBD1 (6 bases). From germline, CDR1 is SGHDN and CDR2 FVKESK. The CDR3 loop spans 15 amino acids. Trimming took off 1 base at V and 8 bases at J, with 17 bases between the two ends. CDR3 bases: TGTGCCAGCAGCCAAGTTCAGGGGCCGGAGGGAGGCTACACCTTC. Its protein product is CASSQVQGPEGGYTF.

This sequence joins TRBV29-1 and TRBJ1-1; the D gene is possibly TRBD1 (5 bases). CDR1 and CDR2 from the germline V gene are SQVTM and ANQGSEA. The CDR3 is made up of 12 amino acids. V was clipped by 7 bases and J by 5 bases, with 14 bases between them. The CDR3 DNA reads as TGCAGCGCCGGAGGGGTCTGGACTGAAGCTTTCTTT. This encodes CSAGGVWTEAFF.

Only a few counts were recorded for this clonotype. The gene calls are TRBV4-2 and TRBJ1-3; 8 bases line up with TRBD1. V was clipped by 0 bases and J by 0 bases; unmatched bases: 4. The germline V gene has CDR1 LGHNA and CDR2 YNFKEQ. CDR3 length: 17 residues. Written as DNA, the CDR3 is TGTGCCAGCAGCCAAGACGGACAGGGCTTCTCTGGAAACACCATATATTTT. Amino acid sequence: CASSQDGQGFSGNTIYF.

The V and J genes are TRBV2 and TRBJ2-3; a possible D gene is TRBD2 (5 bases). The V gene's germline CDR1 is SNHLY and CDR2 FYNNEI. CDR3 length equals 15 residues. The V end lost 4 bases, the J end lost 0 bases, and 11 bases lay between the germline ends. The CDR3 protein is CASSVDFTSTDTQYF. The CDR3 nucleotides are TGTGCCAGCAGTGTGGACTTTACTAGCACAGATACGCAGTATTTT.

The rearrangement uses TRBV5-1 and TRBJ1-1; possible D gene TRBD1, 5 bases. There are 18 residues in the CDR3. Trimming left V 2 bases short and J 0 bases short, with 20 bases between. Germline loops: CDR1 SGHRS, CDR2 YFSETQ. The CDR3 region has the DNA TGCGCCAGCAGCTTAGTACGAAACAGGCACACCATGAACACTGAAGCTTTCTTT. Its protein is CASSLVRNRHTMNTEAFF.

This clonotype came up many times. V and J are TRBV5-6 and TRBJ2-5, with D tentatively TRBD1 (6 bases). V was cut by 0 bases and J by 1 base, with 7 bases left in between. Germline loops: CDR1 SGHDT, CDR2 YYEEEE. The CDR3 is made up of 14 amino acids. The CDR3 reads CASSLGGGQETQYF. CDR3 DNA: TGTGCCAGCAGCTTGGGAGGGGGCCAAGAGACCCAGTACTTC.

J is TRBJ2-5 and V is TRBV29-1, with a weak D call TRBD2 (5 bases). V was cut by 7 bases and J by 0 bases, with 9 bases left in between. This CDR3 region has 12 residues. The germline gives CDR1 SQVTM, CDR2 ANQGSEA. The CDR3 reads CSGQEDQETQYF. The CDR3 DNA reads as TGCAGCGGGCAGGAGGACCAAGAGACCCAGTACTTC.

The table lists this clonotype with many counts. This sequence joins TRBV28 and TRBJ2-7; D perhaps matches TRBD2 (5 bases). V was cut by 5 bases and J by 6 bases, with 14 bases left in between. CDR1 is MDHEN and CDR2 is SYDVKM in the germline V gene. The CDR3 is 13 amino acids. CDR3 bases: TGTGCCAGCAGTAGGACTCCGCCTGGCGAGCAGTACGTC. This encodes CASSRTPPGEQYV.

The chain combines TRBV3-1 with TRBJ2-4; 10 bases line up with TRBD1. The germline V gene encodes CDR1 LGHDT and CDR2 YNNKEL (reference sequence). Trimming at V came to 5 bases and at J to 8 bases, leaving 6 bases not matched to a gene. CDR3 length equals 14 residues. The chain's CDR3 is CASSNRDRGDIQYF. The CDR3 DNA is TGTGCCAGCAGCAACCGGGACAGGGGTGACATTCAGTACTTC. The whole variable domain, filled in from reference TRBV3-1 and TRBJ2-4, reads DTAVSQTPKYLVTQMGNDKSIKCEQNLGHDTMYWYKQDSKKFLKIMFSYNNKELIINETVPNRFSPKSPDKAHLNLHINSLELGDSAVYFCASSNRDRGDIQYFGAGTRLSVL.

This clonotype was picked up many times. CDR3 protein: CASSLEEGPTQYF. The DNA of the CDR3 is TGTGCCAGCAGCTTGGAGGAGGGACCCACGCAGTATTTT. The V gene is TRBV7-2, the J gene TRBJ2-3; tentative D call: TRBD2 (6 bases). The CDR3 contains 13 residues. V shed 3 bases and J shed 9 bases, with 13 bases lying between them. Germline-derived CDR1 and CDR2 are SGHTA and FQGNSA. The full variable domain, its missing parts supplied by reference TRBV7-2 and TRBJ2-3, is GAGVSQSPSNKVTEKGKDVELRCDPISGHTALYWYRQSLGQGLEFLIYFQGNSAPDKSGLPSDRFSAERTGGSVSTLTIQRTQQEDSAVYLCASSLEEGPTQYFGPGTRLTVL.

The gene calls are TRBV20-1 and TRBJ2-6; D ambiguous. Trimming took 0 bases from V and 0 from J, leaving 12 bases between them. From germline, CDR1 is DFQATT and CDR2 SNEGSKA (reference sequence). The CDR3 covers 17 residues. The CDR3 region is CSARDLRQVSGANVLTF. The CDR3, as DNA: TGCAGTGCTAGAGATCTAAGGCAGGTCTCTGGGGCCAACGTCCTGACTTTC.

This clonotype was detected a few times. The chain is built from TRBV5-1 and TRBJ1-1; a possible D gene is TRBD1 (5 bases). Per the germline V gene, CDR1 is SGHRS and CDR2 is YFSETQ. The CDR3 runs 13 residues. Trimming shortened V by 4 bases and J by 1 base, and 8 bases separated the two germline ends. The CDR3 nucleotides read TGCGCCAGCAGCCCACAGGCGAACACTGAAGCTTTCTTT. This sequence encodes CASSPQANTEAFF.

This clonotype was seen only a few times. DNA of the CDR3: TGTGCCAGCAGCCGGACAGGTAGAGAGCAGTACGTC. It encodes CASSRTGREQYV. The chain carries TRBV5-6 and TRBJ2-7, with 7 bases aligning to TRBD1. Germline V CDR1 and CDR2: SGHDT, YYEEEE. After removal of 4 bases from V and 7 bases from J, the junction contained 5 bases not matched to a gene. The CDR3 loop spans 12 amino acids.

This clonotype was observed a handful of times. J is TRBJ2-7 and V is TRBV5-6, with D possibly being TRBD2 (5 bases). Trimming shortened V by 3 bases and J by 0 bases, and 19 bases separated the two germline ends. The CDR3 covers 17 residues. Germline CDR1 and CDR2: SGHDT and YYEEEE. CDR3 sequence reads: CASSSPRRTLSSYEQYF. The CDR3 DNA follows: TGTGCCAGCAGCTCCCCCAGGAGGACTCTGAGCTCCTACGAGCAGTACTTC. Looking up the rest from reference TRBV5-6 and TRBJ2-7 gives the full variable domain: DAGVTQSPTHLIKTRGQQVTLRCSPKSGHDTVSWYQQALGQGPQFIFQYYEEEERQRGNFPDRFSGHQFPNYSSELNVNALLLGDSALYLCASSSPRRTLSSYEQYFGPGTRLTVT.

The chain is built from TRBV6-5 and TRBJ2-5; a weak D match, TRBD1 (6 bases). Germline CDR1 MNHEY, CDR2 SVGAGI. V shed 6 bases and J shed 5 bases, with 16 bases lying between them. CDR3 length equals 14 residues. The CDR3 sequence: CASRSTGIYETQYF. Here the CDR3 DNA reads TGTGCCAGCAGGAGTACAGGGATTTACGAGACCCAGTACTTC.

The genes are TRBV7-2 and TRBJ1-5; unclear D gene. Per the germline V gene, CDR1 is SGHTA and CDR2 is FQGNSA. This CDR3 comprises 13 residues. With 2 bases removed from V and 7 bases from J, the gap between germline ends came to 9 bases. The CDR3 sequence is CASSLLNNQPQHF. The CDR3 DNA is TGTGCCAGCAGCTTACTCAACAACCAGCCCCAGCATTTT.

This clonotype was found once. The V and J genes are TRBV18 and TRBJ1-2; D unclear. V lost 1 base, J lost 2 bases, and 11 bases lay in between. Looked up from germline, CDR1 is KGHSH and CDR2 is LQKENI. CDR3 length: 15 residues. In DNA form, the CDR3 reads TGTGCCAGCTCACCACAGGTGGAGATAAACTATGGCTACACCTTC. Protein product: CASSPQVEINYGYTF.

This clonotype was observed a handful of times. The rearrangement joins TRBV7-2 to TRBJ2-5; D not certain. Germline loops: CDR1 SGHTA, CDR2 FQGNSA. CDR3 size: 14 residues. V gave up 2 bases and J gave up 2 bases, with 9 bases separating them. The DNA of the CDR3 is TGTGCCAGCAGCTTACAGGCGGCTCAAGAGACCCAGTACTTC. Protein sequence: CASSLQAAQETQYF. Supplemented by reference TRBV7-2 and TRBJ2-5, the full variable domain reads GAGVSQSPSNKVTEKGKDVELRCDPISGHTALYWYRQSLGQGLEFLIYFQGNSAPDKSGLPSDRFSAERTGGSVSTLTIQRTQQEDSAVYLCASSLQAAQETQYFGPGTRLLVL.

The chain joins TRBV5-1 to TRBJ2-1; TRBD2 aligns across 10 bases. This CDR3 region has 15 residues. Germline CDR1 is SGHRS and CDR2 is YFSETQ. The trim removed 0 bases at V and 11 bases at J, leaving 8 bases unmatched. CDR3 in amino acids: CASSLGLAGEGKQFF. The CDR3 region has the DNA TGCGCCAGCAGCTTGGGTCTAGCGGGGGAAGGGAAGCAGTTCTTC.

The chain uses TRBV18 and TRBJ2-1, with 12 bases that match TRBD2. After removal of 6 bases from V and 4 bases from J, the junction contained 4 bases not matched to a gene. The CDR3 spans 15 residues. CDR1 and CDR2 (germline): KGHSH, LQKENI. The CDR3 DNA reads TGTGCCAGCTCGACGACTAGCGGGGGTTACAATGAGCAGTTCTTC. Protein: CASSTTSGGYNEQFF. Full variable domain (outside the CDR3, taken from reference TRBV18 and TRBJ2-1): NAGVMQNPRHLVRRRGQEARLRCSPMKGHSHVYWYRQLPEEGLKFMVYLQKENIIDESGMPKERFSAEFPKEGPSILRIQQVVRGDSAAYFCASSTTSGGYNEQFFGPGTRLTVL.

This chain connects TRBV7-9 to TRBJ2-5; D not certain. Germline V gene data show CDR1 as SEHNR and CDR2 as FQNEAQ (reference sequence). V was clipped by 3 bases and J by 1 base, with 9 bases between them. CDR3 length equals 14 residues. The CDR3 protein is CASSFDTVQETQYF. The CDR3 DNA sequence: TGTGCCAGCAGCTTCGATACAGTCCAAGAGACCCAGTACTTC.

The rearrangement uses TRBV6-5 and TRBJ1-1; tentative D call: TRBD1 (5 bases). The V gene's germline CDR1 is MNHEY and CDR2 SVGAGI. The V end lost 0 bases, the J end lost 0 bases, and 14 bases lay between the germline ends. CDR3 length equals 17 residues. CDR3 in DNA: TGTGCCAGCAGTTACTCTTTGGGGCAGGGCATGAACACTGAAGCTTTCTTT. This translates into CASSYSLGQGMNTEAFF.

J is TRBJ1-1 and V is TRBV5-1; D remains ambiguous. Germline V CDR1 and CDR2: SGHRS, YFSETQ. The CDR3 consists of 14 residues. The ends were cut back, 4 bases at V and 6 bases at J, with 16 bases in the middle. The CDR3 DNA follows: TGCGCCAGCAGCCCATCACTTCCGGTTTCTGAAGCTTTCTTT. Translating it yields CASSPSLPVSEAFF.